A selection of T cell receptor beta chains follows, all from one sample in a study of cytomegalovirus exposure and HLA in healthy donors. Assay used: immunoSEQ multiplex PCR; TCRdb lists only in-frame clones, some missing. This table lists 150,000 to 200,000 clones. Material for sequencing was PBMCs. The receptors stem from a woman in her late teens or twenties in good health and CMV-seropositive. CDR3s include the opening cysteine and the closing phenylalanine or tryptophan. The order of the fields is D gene, V gene, J gene, CDR3 protein, CDR3 DNA. The D gene is left open where the match is weak.

d_call: NA
v_call: TRBV6-6
j_call: TRBJ2-3
cdr3_aa: CASSPRETDTQYF
cdr3_nt: TGTGCCAGCAGTCCTCGAGAGACAGATACGCAGTATTTT

d_call: TRBD2
v_call: TRBV5-4
j_call: TRBJ2-7
cdr3_aa: CASSLGTWTSGYEQYF
cdr3_nt: TGTGCCAGCAGCCTTGGAACGTGGACTAGCGGTTACGAGCAGTACTTC

d_call: NA
v_call: TRBV18
j_call: TRBJ1-3
cdr3_aa: CASSPLQGNSGNTIYF
cdr3_nt: TGTGCCAGCTCACCACTGCAGGGAAACTCTGGAAACACCATATATTTT

d_call: NA
v_call: TRBV5-5
j_call: TRBJ2-7
cdr3_aa: CASSAARKSSYEQYF
cdr3_nt: TGTGCCAGCAGTGCGGCGCGGAAGAGCTCCTACGAGCAGTACTTC

d_call: TRBD2
v_call: TRBV10-3
j_call: TRBJ2-3
cdr3_aa: CAISDGRSFSTDTQYF
cdr3_nt: TGTGCCATCAGTGACGGGAGGAGCTTTAGCACAGATACGCAGTATTTT

d_call: NA
v_call: TRBV7-3
j_call: TRBJ2-1
cdr3_aa: CASSLSFRAEGEQFF
cdr3_nt: TGTGCCAGCAGCTTAAGTTTTCGGGCGGAGGGTGAGCAGTTCTTC

d_call: TRBD2
v_call: TRBV30
j_call: TRBJ2-7
cdr3_aa: CAFGRGNQVGEQYF
cdr3_nt: TGTGCCTTCGGGAGGGGCAACCAGGTAGGGGAGCAGTACTTC

d_call: NA
v_call: TRBV7-9
j_call: TRBJ1-2
cdr3_aa: CASSTPQGGYTF
cdr3_nt: TGTGCCAGCAGCACCCCGCAGGGTGGCTACACCTTC

d_call: NA
v_call: TRBV30
j_call: TRBJ2-2
cdr3_aa: CAWVRGGGELFF
cdr3_nt: TGTGCCTGGGTCAGGGGTGGCGGGGAGCTGTTTTTT

d_call: NA
v_call: TRBV7-2
j_call: TRBJ1-4
cdr3_aa: CASSLAAGNDEKLFF
cdr3_nt: TGTGCCAGCAGCTTAGCGGCAGGGAACGATGAAAAACTGTTTTTT

d_call: NA
v_call: TRBV6-6
j_call: TRBJ1-6
cdr3_aa: CASKTSTDSPLHF
cdr3_nt: TGTGCCAGCAAGACTTCGACAGATTCACCCCTCCACTTT

d_call: NA
v_call: TRBV4-3
j_call: TRBJ1-1
cdr3_aa: CASSRFHGGTEAFF
cdr3_nt: TGCGCCAGCAGCCGGTTTCACGGGGGCACTGAAGCTTTCTTT

d_call: TRBD2
v_call: TRBV10-3
j_call: TRBJ2-7
cdr3_aa: CAISASGGPLSYEQYF
cdr3_nt: TGTGCCATCAGCGCTAGCGGGGGGCCTTTATCCTACGAGCAGTACTTC

d_call: NA
v_call: TRBV5-1
j_call: TRBJ1-1
cdr3_aa: CASSERTGNTEAFF
cdr3_nt: TGCGCCAGCAGCGAACGAACGGGGAACACTGAAGCTTTCTTT

d_call: TRBD2
v_call: TRBV5-1
j_call: TRBJ2-1
cdr3_aa: CASRRTPSGGDIYEQFF
cdr3_nt: TGCGCCAGCAGACGGACCCCCTCCGGGGGGGATATCTATGAGCAGTTCTTC

d_call: TRBD1
v_call: TRBV11-2
j_call: TRBJ1-1
cdr3_aa: CASSLGQGRAFF
cdr3_nt: TGTGCCAGCAGCTTAGGACAGGGCAGAGCTTTCTTT

d_call: NA
v_call: TRBV27
j_call: TRBJ2-2
cdr3_aa: CASRIVGGTGELFF
cdr3_nt: TGTGCCAGCAGAATAGTCGGCGGCACCGGGGAGCTGTTTTTT

d_call: NA
v_call: TRBV5-8
j_call: TRBJ2-7
cdr3_aa: CASNSLGLGQYF
cdr3_nt: TGTGCCAGCAACTCCCTAGGCCTCGGGCAGTACTTC

d_call: TRBD1
v_call: TRBV19
j_call: TRBJ1-3
cdr3_aa: CASRITGTGGPGNTIYF
cdr3_nt: TGTGCCAGTAGGATAACCGGGACAGGGGGCCCTGGAAACACCATATATTTT

d_call: TRBD2
v_call: TRBV28
j_call: TRBJ2-1
cdr3_aa: CASRGGNGLRSYNEQFF
cdr3_nt: TGTGCCAGCAGGGGGGGGAATGGGCTGAGATCCTACAATGAGCAGTTCTTC